This T cell receptor beta chain was sequenced in a study of shared clonotypes between healthy human individuals. Notes on the study in general: The small donor group covered limited genetic and exposure diversity.

On this clone: What it binds is not known.

Trimming shortened V by 6 bases and J by 12 bases, and 9 bases separated the two germline ends. CDR3 length: 10 amino acids. Germline V gives CDR1 WNHNN, CDR2 SYGVQD (reference sequence). Several immunoSEQ plates received, in even portions, the genomic DNA of each subset. The method was immunoSEQ multiplex PCR; TCRdb's version includes in-frame clones alone and lacks a portion of them. The sample contains about 2.4 million clones, approximately 93% of which appear only once. The receptor was isolated from a man between 18 and 35 years old in good health. Some clones in this sample may be carry-over from other donors' samples. Sequenced material: naive CD4+ T cells from PBMCs. Specified subset: CD45RA+ positively selected. The rearrangement links TRBV10-1 to TRBJ2-1; no clear D gene. CDR3 region: CASRGPGQFF. In nucleotides, the CDR3 is TGCGCCAGCAGAGGGCCCGGGCAGTTCTTC.